The following is a T cell receptor (beta chain) sequence with its context. Its specificity is unknown. Mismatch with germline at one junction end may stem from a read error. The 20-30 mg bulk tissue piece was not sorted before simultaneous RNA and DNA extraction. Tumor samples each held over 75% viable tumor cells. CDR3 length: 16 amino acids. The germline V gene has CDR1 SGHAT and CDR2 FQNNGV. TCR beta cDNA was made from 500 ng total RNA with a constant-region primer. Modified slightly, ARM-PCR produced TCR beta libraries over three nested multiplex PCR rounds. TRBV1-TRBV30 forward primers and a C-beta reverse primer were used in the first two PCR rounds, which each ran for approximately 10 cycles. TCRdb re-called the multiplex PCR reads with MiXCR, one entry per CDR3 protein. The table includes approximately 74,000 distinct CDR3 sequences, about two thirds detected once. This record belongs to a study of tumor-infiltrating lymphocytes in primary liver carcinoma.

Study results and caveats: Blood trailed tumors significantly in top-250-clone fraction (p = 0.039).

Sequencing was performed on liver tumor tissue from sampling region 4. The subset: tumor region T4, right-lateral pole. The source is a woman aged 55-75 years with primary liver carcinoma and hepatitis B virus infection. This chain joins TRBV11-2 and TRBJ2-5, with TRBD2 as a possible D gene (5 bases). The CDR3 sequence: CASTSGVGTVKETQYF. The CDR3 DNA reads TGTGCCAGCACCTCCGGGGTGGGAACGGTCAAAGAGACGCAGTACTTC.